The 21 T cell receptor beta chains presented below share a single source sample, sequenced in a study of T cell responses to AZD1222 COVID-19 vaccine (dated by TCRdb to the early 2020s). Libraries were constructed by the immunoSEQ multiplex PCR assay. What TCRdb holds here is the immuneACCESS table cut down to in-frame rearrangements. Part of the clones is not present; checked against another copy, under half of the missing clones reflect an unresolved V gene, and the others are unexplained. The sample table records about 97,000 clones; more than 70% of these occur just once. The ten largest clonotypes hold 2.5% to 3.5% of the sample. The sample's time point label, decoded: baseline before first vaccination. The input for sequencing was peripheral blood, taken on day 0 of AZD1222 vaccination. Receptors originate from an adult in good health.

The chain employs TRBV5-4 and TRBJ2-1, with a weak D call TRBD2 (5 bases). This CDR3 is built from 16 residues. Germline V gene lookup returns CDR1 SGHNT and CDR2 YYREEE (reference sequence). Trimming removed 0 bases at V and 0 bases at J, with 10 bases between. CDR3 region: CASSLAGVSSYNEQFF. The CDR3 DNA follows: TGTGCCAGCAGCTTGGCCGGGGTAAGCTCCTACAATGAGCAGTTCTTC.

The chain recombines TRBV30 with TRBJ1-6; weak D call: TRBD1 (6 bases). V gave up 0 bases and J gave up 10 bases, with 10 bases separating them. The V gene's germline CDR1 is GTSNPN and CDR2 SVGIG (reference sequence). The CDR3 runs 13 residues. This CDR3 is CAWSVTRGSPLHF. The DNA for the CDR3 is TGTGCCTGGAGTGTAACCAGGGGCTCACCCCTCCACTTT.

The rearrangement uses TRBV18 and TRBJ2-5; 11 nucleotides align to TRBD2. This CDR3 contains 15 residues. V was pared by 0 bases and J by 4 bases, with 1 base of the junction left unmatched. Germline V gene lookup returns CDR1 KGHSH and CDR2 LQKENI. CDR3 nucleotides: TGTGCCAGCTCACCACCCACTAGCGGGGGAGAGACCCAGTACTTC. It codes for CASSPPTSGGETQYF. Drawing the rest from reference TRBV18 and TRBJ2-5, the complete variable domain is NAGVMQNPRHLVRRRGQEARLRCSPMKGHSHVYWYRQLPEEGLKFMVYLQKENIIDESGMPKERFSAEFPKEGPSILRIQQVVRGDSAAYFCASSPPTSGGETQYFGPGTRLLVL.

This chain connects TRBV6-2 or TRBV6-3 to TRBJ2-5, with D possibly matching TRBD2 (7 bases). V lost 2 bases to trimming and J lost 7 bases, with 11 bases between them. Germline V CDR1 and CDR2: MNHEY, SVGEGT. The CDR3 runs to 13 residues. The CDR3: CASSYGGAVTQYF. The CDR3, as DNA: TGTGCCAGCAGTTACGGGGGGGCTGTGACCCAGTACTTC.

The sample holds a few counts of this clone. This chain connects TRBV30 to TRBJ2-3; 9 bases map to TRBD2. This CDR3 has 16 amino acids. Germline trimming cut 5 bases from V and 1 base from J; bases unmatched to any gene: 10. Germline V gene lookup returns CDR1 GTSNPN and CDR2 SVGIG (reference sequence). The CDR3 spells CAWEALLAGGTDTQYF. CDR3 nucleotide sequence: TGTGCCTGGGAAGCCCTATTAGCGGGGGGCACAGATACGCAGTATTTT. Full variable domain (rest looked up from reference TRBV30 and TRBJ2-3): SQTIHQWPATLVQPVGSPLSLECTVEGTSNPNLYWYRQAAGRGLQLLFYSVGIGQISSEVPQNLSASRPQDRQFILSSKKLLLSDSGFYLCAWEALLAGGTDTQYFGPGTRLTVL.

The genes are TRBV2 and TRBJ1-2; possibly TRBD1 for D (6 bases). The CDR3 loop spans 13 amino acids. Trimming stripped 6 bases from V and 6 bases from J, with 14 bases between. Germline V CDR1 and CDR2: SNHLY, FYNNEI. The CDR3 nucleotides are TGTGCCAGCAGCGTCCTGGGGGCAAATGGCTACACCTTC. Translation: CASSVLGANGYTF.

V gene TRBV5-1 combines with J gene TRBJ1-5; D gene ambiguous. The CDR3 consists of 18 residues. Trimming took off 2 bases at V and 4 bases at J, with 22 bases between the two ends. The germline gives CDR1 SGHRS, CDR2 YFSETQ. The CDR3 DNA sequence: TGCGCCAGCAGCTTCGGCCGGGAACTCGGGTTCGATAATCAGCCCCAGCATTTT. This codes for CASSFGRELGFDNQPQHF.

The J gene is TRBJ1-5, the V gene TRBV18; 7 nucleotides align to TRBD1. V lost 6 bases, J lost 7 bases, and 9 bases stayed unmatched. CDR3 length: 14 residues. CDR1 and CDR2 (germline): KGHSH, LQKENI. The CDR3 bases are TGTGCCAGCTCGCCTACAGGGGAAGGCCAGCCCCAGCATTTT. This codes for CASSPTGEGQPQHF.

This sequence joins TRBV6-5 and TRBJ1-3, with 7 nucleotides matching TRBD1. CDR3 length equals 16 residues. Germline loops: CDR1 MNHEY, CDR2 SVGAGI. V lost 4 bases to trimming and J lost 3 bases; unmatched junction nucleotides: 9. The DNA of the CDR3 is TGTGCCAGCAGTTCCCCGACAGGGAAAGGTGGAAACACCATATATTTT. Its protein product is CASSSPTGKGGNTIYF.

J is TRBJ2-1 and V is TRBV25-1; no reliable D call. Germline lookup yields CDR1 MGHDK and CDR2 SYGVNS. The V end was cut by 5 bases, the J end by 4 bases, with 15 bases between. The CDR3 has 15 amino acids. The CDR3 is CASSQVGFSYNEQFF. For the CDR3, the DNA is TGTGCCAGCAGTCAGGTTGGGTTCTCGTACAATGAGCAGTTCTTC.

The chain employs TRBV19 and TRBJ1-1; D unresolved. The CDR3 spans 16 residues. Germline CDR1 reads LNHDA; CDR2 reads SQIVND (reference sequence). V gave up 5 bases and J gave up 0 bases, with 16 bases separating them. The DNA of the CDR3 is TGTGCCAGTAGTCGCCGAGGAGGGCAGTTGAACACTGAAGCTTTCTTT. It codes for CASSRRGGQLNTEAFF.

CDR3 sequence: CASSGQGSGQPQHF. The CDR3 coding sequence is TGTGCCAGCAGCGGACAGGGCTCCGGTCAGCCCCAGCATTTT. The V and J genes are TRBV9 and TRBJ1-5; 7 nucleotides match TRBD1. Germline V lookup: CDR1 SGDLS, CDR2 YYNGEE. The ends lost 3 bases at V and 6 bases at J; junction bases unmatched: 6. This CDR3 spans 14 amino acids.

The chain recombines TRBV19 with TRBJ2-1; 12 bases fit TRBD2. This CDR3 region has 16 residues. The trim removed 5 bases at V and 5 bases at J, leaving 7 bases unmatched. In germline, CDR1 is LNHDA, CDR2 SQIVND (reference sequence). The DNA for the CDR3 is TGTGCCAGTAGTGGGACTCTAGCGGGGGGGCACAATGAGCAGTTCTTC. The encoded protein is CASSGTLAGGHNEQFF.

The chain has TRBV10-3 and TRBJ1-5, with D tentatively TRBD1 (5 bases). V was pared by 10 bases and J by 7 bases, with 17 bases between. From germline, CDR1 is ENHRY and CDR2 SYGVKD. The CDR3 spans 13 residues. CDR3 residues: CATWGGSGQPQHF. For the CDR3, the DNA is TGTGCCACCTGGGGGGGGTCGGGACAGCCCCAGCATTTT.

This chain connects TRBV5-4 to TRBJ1-3, with a possible D match to TRBD1 (5 bases). The CDR3 has 15 residues. Trimming took 7 bases from V and 0 from J, leaving 14 bases between them. The V gene's germline CDR1 is SGHNT and CDR2 YYREEE (reference sequence). CDR3 coding DNA: TGTGCCAGCGCCCGGGACTCGAGCTCTGGAAACACCATATATTTT. Encoded protein: CASARDSSSGNTIYF.

This sequence joins TRBV11-2 and TRBJ2-1; D may be TRBD1 (6 bases). Per the germline V gene, CDR1 is SGHAT and CDR2 is FQNNGV. The V end lost 4 bases, the J end lost 4 bases, and 11 bases lay between the germline ends. This CDR3 has 14 amino acids. DNA for the CDR3: TGTGCCAGCAGCTCCGGACAGATTTACAATGAGCAGTTCTTC. Translated, it gives CASSSGQIYNEQFF. The full variable domain, its missing parts supplied by reference TRBV11-2 and TRBJ2-1, is EAGVAQSPRYKIIEKRQSVAFWCNPISGHATLYWYQQILGQGPKLLIQFQNNGVVDDSQLPKDRFSAERLKGVDSTLKIQPAKLEDSAVYLCASSSGQIYNEQFFGPGTRLTVL.

The chain combines TRBV11-2 with TRBJ1-5, with 7 bases fitting TRBD1. V lost 1 base and J lost 2; bases outside the gene matches: 11. Germline V CDR1 and CDR2: SGHAT, FQNNGV. There are 18 residues in the CDR3. The CDR3 nucleotides read TGTGCCAGCAGCTTAGGCTACGGACAGGCCCTTGGCAATCAGCCCCAGCATTTT. Translated, it gives CASSLGYGQALGNQPQHF. The full variable domain, in which reference TRBV11-2 and TRBJ1-5 provide the parts outside the CDR3, is EAGVAQSPRYKIIEKRQSVAFWCNPISGHATLYWYQQILGQGPKLLIQFQNNGVVDDSQLPKDRFSAERLKGVDSTLKIQPAKLEDSAVYLCASSLGYGQALGNQPQHFGDGTRLSIL.

This chain connects TRBV30 to TRBJ1-6; no reliable D call. Germline CDR1 and CDR2: GTSNPN and SVGIG (reference sequence). CDR3 length: 14 amino acids. V was cut by 0 bases and J by 10 bases, with 13 bases left in between. CDR3 amino acids: CAWSVEVRQSPLHF. CDR3 DNA: TGTGCCTGGAGTGTAGAAGTGAGGCAATCACCCCTCCACTTT.

This clone was detected a few times. The chain recombines TRBV19 with TRBJ1-2, with D tentatively TRBD1 (6 bases). Germline V CDR1 and CDR2: LNHDA, SQIVND (reference sequence). The ends were cut back, 10 bases at V and 4 bases at J, with 16 bases in the middle. The CDR3 length is 13 residues. The CDR3 nucleotides read TGTGCCACCCGGGACACCGGGAGCTATGGCTACACCTTC. As protein: CATRDTGSYGYTF.

The chain employs TRBV28 and TRBJ2-3; 7 bases match TRBD1. The germline V gene has CDR1 MDHEN and CDR2 SYDVKM. CDR3 length: 15 amino acids. V was clipped by 5 bases and J by 2 bases; unmatched bases: 7. As DNA, the CDR3 is TGTGCCAGCAGTCCTATGACAGGGATCACAGATACGCAGTATTTT. Translated, it gives CASSPMTGITDTQYF. The variable domain in full, with the rest retrieved from reference TRBV28 and TRBJ2-3, is DVKVTQSSRYLVKRTGEKVFLECVQDMDHENMFWYRQDPGLGLRLIYFSYDVKMKEKGDIPEGYSVSREKKERFSLILESASTNQTSMYLCASSPMTGITDTQYFGPGTRLTVL.

The V gene is TRBV29-1, the J gene TRBJ1-1; 10 nucleotides align to TRBD1. Germline V gene sequence: CDR1 SQVTM, CDR2 ANQGSEA. This CDR3 is 12 amino acids long. CDR3 loop: CSAGTGDTEAFF. The CDR3 DNA sequence: TGCAGTGCCGGGACAGGGGACACTGAAGCTTTCTTT.